This TCR beta chain appears in the sequencing data of a study of T cell responses to AZD1222 COVID-19 vaccine. General study results and limits: In the spike-specific TCR repertoire, nearly half reportedly target unmutated variant regions.

Trimming cost V 0 bases and J 6 bases; bases outside gene matches: 9. In germline, CDR1 is SGDLS, CDR2 YYNGEE. This CDR3 contains 16 residues. To note about this clone: What it binds is unknown.

The method was immunoSEQ multiplex PCR; TCRdb's version includes in-frame clones alone and lacks a portion of them. The sample includes 60,000 to 80,000 clones, about 78% seen only once; the top ten take around 50%. The rearrangement links TRBV9 to TRBJ2-3, with TRBD2 matching over 8 bases. Source: peripheral blood, taken 28 days after the second AZD1222 dose. This clonotype was obtained from an adult who received the AZD1222 COVID-19 vaccine. The CDR3 DNA sequence: TGTGCCAGCAGCGTAGGGTTCGGGGGGGCAGTGGATACGCAGTATTTT. Translating gives CASSVGFGGAVDTQYF.